This T cell receptor beta chain came from a study of PD-L1 blockade in urothelial cancer. About the research overall: About nine tenths of the roughly 30 patients comprised males who had bladder-origin urothelial cancer. Samples of blood were analyzed 3 weeks (second dose) and 6 weeks after treatment start.

Time point specified: peripheral blood 6 weeks after treatment start. Clones were read by immunoSEQ multiplex PCR, and TCRdb kept only the in-frame ones, dropping some. The top ten clones hold about 1.6% of a sample with around 24,000 clones, under 90% of them seen once. With 0 bases removed from V and 6 bases from J, the gap between germline ends came to 7 bases. This CDR3 has 13 residues. The V gene's germline CDR1 is SGHKS and CDR2 YYEKEE (reference sequence). The TCR originated in a man between 65 and 85 years old with urothelial cancer. The sequenced sample was PBMCs, obtained around atezolizumab (anti-PD-L1) treatment. The V and J genes are TRBV5-5 and TRBJ1-5; D is ambiguous. The DNA for the CDR3 is TGTGCCAGCAGCTTGGCGGGTTTTCAGCCCCAGCATTTT. It specifies CASSLAGFQPQHF. Full variable domain (remainder filled in from reference TRBV5-5 and TRBJ1-5): DAGVTQSPTHLIKTRGQQVTLRCSPISGHKSVSWYQQVLGQGPQFIFQYYEKEERGRGNFPDRFSARQFPNYSSELNVNALLLGDSALYLCASSLAGFQPQHFGDGTRLSIL.